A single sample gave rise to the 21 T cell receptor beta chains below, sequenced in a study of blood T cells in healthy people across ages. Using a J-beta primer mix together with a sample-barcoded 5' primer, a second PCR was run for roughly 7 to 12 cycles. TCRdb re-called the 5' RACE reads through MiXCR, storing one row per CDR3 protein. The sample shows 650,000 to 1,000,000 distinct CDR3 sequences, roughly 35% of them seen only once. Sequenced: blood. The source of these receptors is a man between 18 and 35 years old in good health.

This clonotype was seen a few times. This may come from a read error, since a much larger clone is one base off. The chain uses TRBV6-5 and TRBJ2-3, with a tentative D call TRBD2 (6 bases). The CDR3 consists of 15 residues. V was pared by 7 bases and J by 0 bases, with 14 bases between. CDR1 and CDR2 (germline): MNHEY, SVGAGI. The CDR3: CASMPGGSSTDTQYF. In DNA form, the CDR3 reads TGTGCCAGCATGCCCGGGGGTTCTAGCACAGATACGCAGTATTTT.

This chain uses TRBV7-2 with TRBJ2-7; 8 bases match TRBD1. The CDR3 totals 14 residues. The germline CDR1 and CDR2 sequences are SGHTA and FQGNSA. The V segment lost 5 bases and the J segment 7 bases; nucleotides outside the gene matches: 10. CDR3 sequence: CASSVYRGANEQYF. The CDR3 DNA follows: TGTGCCAGCAGCGTCTACAGGGGGGCCAATGAGCAGTACTTC. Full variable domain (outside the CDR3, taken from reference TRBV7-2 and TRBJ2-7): GAGVSQSPSNKVTEKGKDVELRCDPISGHTALYWYRQSLGQGLEFLIYFQGNSAPDKSGLPSDRFSAERTGGSVSTLTIQRTQQEDSAVYLCASSVYRGANEQYFGPGTRLTVT.

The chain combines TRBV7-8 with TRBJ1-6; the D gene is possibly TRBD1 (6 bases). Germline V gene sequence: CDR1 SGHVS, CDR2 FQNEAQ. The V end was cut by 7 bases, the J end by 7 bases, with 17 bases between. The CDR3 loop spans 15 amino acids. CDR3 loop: CASKKGGGQNSPLHF. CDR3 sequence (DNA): TGTGCCAGCAAGAAAGGGGGGGGACAAAATTCACCCCTCCACTTT.

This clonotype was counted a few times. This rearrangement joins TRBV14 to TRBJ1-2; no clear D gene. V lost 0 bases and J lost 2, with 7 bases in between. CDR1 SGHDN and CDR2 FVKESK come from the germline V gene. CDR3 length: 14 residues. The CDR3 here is CASSQDWPNYGYTF. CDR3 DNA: TGTGCCAGCAGCCAAGATTGGCCAAACTATGGCTACACCTTC.

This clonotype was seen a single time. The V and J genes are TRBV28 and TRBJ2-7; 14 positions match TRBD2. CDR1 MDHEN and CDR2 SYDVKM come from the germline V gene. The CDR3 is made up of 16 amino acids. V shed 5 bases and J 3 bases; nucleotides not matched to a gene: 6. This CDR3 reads CASSHPGLAGDYEQYF. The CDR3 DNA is TGTGCCAGCAGTCACCCGGGACTAGCGGGAGACTACGAGCAGTACTTC.

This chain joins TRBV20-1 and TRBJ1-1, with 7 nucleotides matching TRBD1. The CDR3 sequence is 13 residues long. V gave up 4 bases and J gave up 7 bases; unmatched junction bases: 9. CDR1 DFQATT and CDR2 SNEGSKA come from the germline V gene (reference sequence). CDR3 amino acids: CSANRGVSREAFF. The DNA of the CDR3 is TGCAGTGCTAACAGGGGAGTGTCCCGTGAAGCTTTCTTT.

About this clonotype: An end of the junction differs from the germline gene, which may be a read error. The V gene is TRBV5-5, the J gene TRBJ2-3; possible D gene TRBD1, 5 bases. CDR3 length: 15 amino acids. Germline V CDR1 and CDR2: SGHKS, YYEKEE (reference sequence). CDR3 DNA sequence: TGTGCCGGCAGCTTGGGGCCCACCGACATAGATACGCAGTATTTT. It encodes CAGSLGPTDIDTQYF. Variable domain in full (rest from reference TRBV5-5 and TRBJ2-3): DAGVTQSPTHLIKTRGQQVTLRCSPISGHKSVSWYQQVLGQGPQFIFQYYEKEERGRGNFPDRFSARQFPNYSSELNVNALLLGDSALYLCAGSLGPTDIDTQYFGPGTRLTVL.

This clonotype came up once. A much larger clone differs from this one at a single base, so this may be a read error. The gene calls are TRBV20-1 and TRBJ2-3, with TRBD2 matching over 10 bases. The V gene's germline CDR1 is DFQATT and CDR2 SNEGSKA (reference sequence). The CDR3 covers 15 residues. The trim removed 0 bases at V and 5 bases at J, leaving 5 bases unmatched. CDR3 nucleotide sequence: TGCAGTGCTAGAGAAGGTGCTAGCGGGGGAGATACGCAGTATTTT. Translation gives CSAREGASGGDTQYF.

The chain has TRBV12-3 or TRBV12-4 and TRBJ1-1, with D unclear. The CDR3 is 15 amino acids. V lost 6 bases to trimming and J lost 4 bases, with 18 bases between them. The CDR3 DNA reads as TGTGCCAGCAGGGGCCCCGTGTCAGAAGGCACTGAAGCTTTCTTT. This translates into CASRGPVSEGTEAFF.

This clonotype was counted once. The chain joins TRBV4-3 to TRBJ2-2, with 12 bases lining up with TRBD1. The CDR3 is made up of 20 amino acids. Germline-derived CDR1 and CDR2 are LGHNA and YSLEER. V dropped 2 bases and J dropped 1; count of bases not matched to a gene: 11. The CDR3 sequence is CASSQPNPGTGGLNTGELFF. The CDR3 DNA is TGCGCCAGCAGCCAACCTAACCCCGGGACAGGGGGCCTGAACACCGGGGAGCTGTTTTTT.

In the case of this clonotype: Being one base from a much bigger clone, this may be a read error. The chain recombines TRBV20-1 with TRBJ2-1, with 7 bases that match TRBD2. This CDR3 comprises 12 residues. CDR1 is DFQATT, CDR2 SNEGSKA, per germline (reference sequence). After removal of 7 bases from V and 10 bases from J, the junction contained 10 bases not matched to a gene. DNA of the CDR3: TGCAGTGGGGAGGGAAACTCCTACGAGCAGTTCTTC. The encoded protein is CSGEGNSYEQFF.

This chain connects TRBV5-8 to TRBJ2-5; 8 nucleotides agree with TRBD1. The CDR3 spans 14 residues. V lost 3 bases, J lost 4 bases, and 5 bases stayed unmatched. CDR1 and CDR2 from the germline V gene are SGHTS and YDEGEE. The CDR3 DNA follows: TGTGCCAGCAGCTGGCAGGGGGCGCGAGAGACCCAGTACTTC. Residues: CASSWQGARETQYF.

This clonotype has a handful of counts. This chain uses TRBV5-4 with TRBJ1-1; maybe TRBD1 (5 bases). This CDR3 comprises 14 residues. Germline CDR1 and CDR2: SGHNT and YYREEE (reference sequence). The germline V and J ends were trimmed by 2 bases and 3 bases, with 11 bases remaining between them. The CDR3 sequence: CASSLDSLDTEAFF. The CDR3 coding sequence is TGTGCCAGCAGCTTAGACAGTTTGGACACTGAAGCTTTCTTT.

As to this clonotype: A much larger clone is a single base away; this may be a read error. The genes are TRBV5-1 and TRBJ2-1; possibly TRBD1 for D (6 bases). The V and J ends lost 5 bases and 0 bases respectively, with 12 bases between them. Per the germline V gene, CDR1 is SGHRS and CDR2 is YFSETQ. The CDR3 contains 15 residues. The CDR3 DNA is TGCGCCAGCAGATTAGCAGGGGACTCCTACAATGAGCAGTTCTTC. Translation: CASRLAGDSYNEQFF.

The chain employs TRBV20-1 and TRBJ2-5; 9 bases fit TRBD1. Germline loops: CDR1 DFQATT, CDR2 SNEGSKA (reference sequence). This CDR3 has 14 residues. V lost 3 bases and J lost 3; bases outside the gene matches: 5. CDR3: CSARGGQGKETQYF. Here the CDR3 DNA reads TGCAGTGCTAGGGGGGGACAGGGAAAAGAGACCCAGTACTTC.

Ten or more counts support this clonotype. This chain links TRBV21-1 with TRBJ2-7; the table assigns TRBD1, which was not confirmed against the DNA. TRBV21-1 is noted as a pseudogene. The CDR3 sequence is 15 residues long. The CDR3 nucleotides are TGTGCCAGCACCCCCTGGAGGGGGACGCCCTACGAGCAGTACTTC. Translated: CASTPWRGTPYEQYF.

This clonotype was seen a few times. The CDR3 DNA is TGTGCCAGCAGTGGCTCTGCAGATACGCAGTATTTT. Amino acid sequence: CASSGSADTQYF. The chain couples TRBV2 to TRBJ2-3, with D unclear. The CDR3 is 12 residues long. V was cut by 4 bases and J by 4 bases, with 6 bases left in between. Germline CDR1 is SNHLY and CDR2 is FYNNEI.

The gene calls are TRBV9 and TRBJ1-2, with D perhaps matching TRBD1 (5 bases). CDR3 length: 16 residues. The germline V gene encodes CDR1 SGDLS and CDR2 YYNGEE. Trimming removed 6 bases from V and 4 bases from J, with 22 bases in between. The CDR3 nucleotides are TGTGCCAGCAAACCCTCTGGGGCGGATGGGGGCTATGGCTACACCTTC. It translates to CASKPSGADGGYGYTF.

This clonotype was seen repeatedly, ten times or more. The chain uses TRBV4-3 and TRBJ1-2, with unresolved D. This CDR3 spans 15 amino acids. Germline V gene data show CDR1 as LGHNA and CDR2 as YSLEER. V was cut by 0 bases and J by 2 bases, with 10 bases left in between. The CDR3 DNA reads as TGCGCCAGCAGCCAAGACCAACGGGTGAACTATGGCTACACCTTC. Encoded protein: CASSQDQRVNYGYTF.

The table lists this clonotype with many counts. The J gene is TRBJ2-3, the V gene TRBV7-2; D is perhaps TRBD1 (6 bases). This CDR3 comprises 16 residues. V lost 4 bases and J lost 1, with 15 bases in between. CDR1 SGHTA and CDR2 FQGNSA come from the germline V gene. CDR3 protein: CASSSSVGGGTDTQYF. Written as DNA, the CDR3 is TGTGCCAGCAGCTCCTCGGTTGGGGGCGGCACAGATACGCAGTATTTT.

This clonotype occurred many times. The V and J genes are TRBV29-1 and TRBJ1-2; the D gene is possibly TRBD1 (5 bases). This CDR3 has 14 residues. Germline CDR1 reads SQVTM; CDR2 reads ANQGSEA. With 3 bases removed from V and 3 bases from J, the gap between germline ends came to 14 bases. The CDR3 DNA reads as TGCAGCGTTGAGGGGCTCCAATGGGACTATGGCTACACCTTC. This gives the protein CSVEGLQWDYGYTF.